A selection of T cell receptor beta chains follows, all from one sample in a study of cytomegalovirus exposure and HLA in healthy donors. Clones were sequenced by immunoSEQ multiplex PCR, and TCRdb holds only the in-frame ones, with some missing. The sample shows around 300,000 clones, approximately 86% of them seen only once. Sequencing input: PBMCs. These receptors came from a woman aged 18-29 years in good health and CMV-seronegative. Both conserved end residues are part of each CDR3. A D gene is named only where the DNA matches it firmly. Where a row states a size, it is once, few, many or the class of an expanded clone; other rows omit it.

TRBV6-5,-,-,TRBJ1-2,TGTGCCAGCAGTTACTCGAAGAGGGCGGATGGCTACACCTTC,CASSYSKRADGYTF
TRBV28,-,-,TRBJ2-1,TGTGCCAGCAGTTACCGGAATGAGCAGTTCTTC,CASSYRNEQFF
TRBV30,TRBD1,-,TRBJ1-2,TGTGCCTGGAGTGTACAGGGGCTTTTCTATGGCTACACCTTC,CAWSVQGLFYGYTF
TRBV10-3,TRBD2,-,TRBJ2-1,TGTGCCATCAGTAGACTAGCGGGCCCTAACAATGAGCAGTTCTTC,CAISRLAGPNNEQFF
TRBV6-5,TRBD1,-,TRBJ1-2,TGTGCCAGCAGTGGACCGGGACAGGGTATCTATGGCTACACCTTC,CASSGPGQGIYGYTF
TRBV4-2,-,-,TRBJ2-1,TGTGCCAGCAGCCAATCGGGCTCCTACAATGAGCAGTTCTTC,CASSQSGSYNEQFF
TRBV6-1,-,-,TRBJ2-5,TGTGCCAGCAGTGAACGGGGAGGGGGTATTGAGGAGACCCAGTACTTC,CASSERGGGIEETQYF
TRBV9,TRBD1,-,TRBJ1-1,TGTGCCAGCAGCGTCGGCCCGACAGGGGGCACTGAAGCTTTCTTT,CASSVGPTGGTEAFF
TRBV6-6,-,once,TRBJ2-1,TGTGCCAGCAGTCCCGCGAGGAGCTCCTACAATGAGCAGTTCTTC,CASSPARSSYNEQFF
TRBV9,TRBD2,-,TRBJ2-7,TGTGCCAGCAGCGCAGCACCGGGACTAGCGGGAGGGAGTTCCTACGAGCAGTACTTC,CASSAAPGLAGGSSYEQYF
TRBV15,TRBD1,-,TRBJ2-5,TGTGCCACCAGCCAAGAGAGGAAAGGGGGCTGGCAAGAGACCCAGTACTTC,CATSQERKGGWQETQYF
TRBV11-2,-,-,TRBJ2-5,TGTGCCAGCAGCTTAGTAACGGGAGTGACGGAGACCCAGTACTTC,CASSLVTGVTETQYF
TRBV9,TRBD1,-,TRBJ1-1,TGTGCCAGCAGCGTAGGATTACAGGGGGCGAACACTGAAGCTTTCTTT,CASSVGLQGANTEAFF
TRBV7-9,-,-,TRBJ1-2,TGTGCCAGCAGCCGGGATCGGGGCTACACCTTC,CASSRDRGYTF
TRBV4-1,-,-,TRBJ1-1,TGCGCCAGCAGCCCGGAGGGCAGGTTCCACACTGAAGCTTTCTTT,CASSPEGRFHTEAFF
TRBV29-1,TRBD1,-,TRBJ2-1,TGCAGCGTTGCCCGGGGACAGGGGGGCTACAATGAGCAGTTCTTC,CSVARGQGGYNEQFF
TRBV6-6,-,-,TRBJ1-2,TGTGCCAGCAGTTATTCAGGCAGAACTTATGGCTACACCTTC,CASSYSGRTYGYTF
TRBV30,-,-,TRBJ2-3,TGTGCCTGGATAGACTCGCACACAGATACGCAGTATTTT,CAWIDSHTDTQYF
TRBV10-2,TRBD2,-,TRBJ2-7,TGCGCCAGCAGTTCCTTACTAGCGGGGGGACGTAGCTCCTACGAGCAGTACTTC,CASSSLLAGGRSSYEQYF
TRBV6-6,TRBD1,-,TRBJ1-4,TGTGCCAGCAGTCCGGGCCAGGGGGTGTGGGAAAAACTGTTTTTT,CASSPGQGVWEKLFF
TRBV7-2,-,-,TRBJ1-2,TGTGCCAGCAGCCCGACAGTGACAGGCTACTATGGCTACACCTTC,CASSPTVTGYYGYTF
TRBV6-6,TRBD1,once,TRBJ1-2,TGTGCCAGCAGTTCCGTCCCGGGACAGAACTATGGCTACACCTTC,CASSSVPGQNYGYTF
TRBV7-2,TRBD2,-,TRBJ2-3,TGTGCCAGCAGCCCCCTGACTAGCGTCGATACGCAGTATTTT,CASSPLTSVDTQYF
TRBV6-5,TRBD1,-,TRBJ1-1,TGTGCCAGCAGTCTAAGACAGGGCAACACTGAAGCTTTCTTT,CASSLRQGNTEAFF
TRBV19,-,-,TRBJ1-5,TGTGCCAGTAGTATAGCGTGGGCGGGGCAGCCCCAGCATTTT,CASSIAWAGQPQHF
TRBV27,-,-,TRBJ1-2,TGTGCCAGCAGTTCCACCCCTGGGAGAGAAGGATATGGCTACACCTTC,CASSSTPGREGYGYTF
TRBV27,-,-,TRBJ1-5,TGTGCCAGCAGTTTACGGCGACTCCGGGACAAAGCTCAGCCCCAGCATTTT,CASSLRRLRDKAQPQHF
TRBV6-1,-,-,TRBJ1-3,TGTGCCAGCAGTGGTCGGGGGGGGCATATCAGCTCTGGAAACACCATATATTTT,CASSGRGGHISSGNTIYF
TRBV30,TRBD1,-,TRBJ1-5,TGTGCCTGGAGTCACCCCCGGGACAGGGGAAATCAGCCCCAGCATTTT,CAWSHPRDRGNQPQHF
TRBV29-1,TRBD2,-,TRBJ2-7,TGCAGCGTTGAAGAAGGAAGCGGGAGTTTCGGCTACGAGCAGTACTTC,CSVEEGSGSFGYEQYF
TRBV11-2,TRBD1,once,TRBJ1-2,TGTGCCAGCAGCTCAGGGTCCGGGACAGGGAGACTTAACTATGGCTACACCTTC,CASSSGSGTGRLNYGYTF
TRBV18,-,-,TRBJ1-2,TGTGCCAGCTCACCACGGGGGGACCCCTATGGCTACACCTTC,CASSPRGDPYGYTF
TRBV2,TRBD1,-,TRBJ2-1,TGTGCCAGCACCGACAGGGGAGGTAATGAGCAGTTCTTC,CASTDRGGNEQFF
TRBV10-3,TRBD1,-,TRBJ1-2,TGTGCCATCAGGGGACAGGGGTCCGGGGGCTACACCTTC,CAIRGQGSGGYTF
TRBV27,TRBD1,-,TRBJ2-5,TGTGCCAGCAGTCACGGACAGGGGGCGGAGGAGACCCAGTACTTC,CASSHGQGAEETQYF
TRBV27,-,-,TRBJ2-5,TGTGCCAGCAGTTTTTCGGGAGAGACCCAGTACTTC,CASSFSGETQYF
TRBV5-6,TRBD1,-,TRBJ1-4,TGTGCCAGCAGCCCCGACAGGGGGCGTGAAAAACTGTTTTTT,CASSPDRGREKLFF
TRBV27,-,-,TRBJ2-1,TGTGCCAGCAGTTTATCCGACACTGATGAGCAGTTCTTC,CASSLSDTDEQFF
TRBV28,-,-,TRBJ2-1,TGTGCCAGCGCCAGGGGGCGGGGGAGTGAGCAGTTCTTC,CASARGRGSEQFF
TRBV10-2,-,-,TRBJ2-5,TGCGCCAGCAGGGACTCCGCCCGGGAGACCCAGTACTTC,CASRDSARETQYF
TRBV13,TRBD1,-,TRBJ1-3,TGTGCCAGCAGCTCCGGGACAGGGGGCGAAGACACCATATATTTT,CASSSGTGGEDTIYF
TRBV11-3,-,-,TRBJ2-1,TGTGCCAGCAGAGGATGGGGCCGGACCAATGAGCAGTTCTTC,CASRGWGRTNEQFF
TRBV5-1,TRBD1,-,TRBJ1-1,TGCGCCAGCAGCTTATGGGGACAGGGCAACACTGAAGCTTTCTTT,CASSLWGQGNTEAFF
TRBV13,-,-,TRBJ2-1,TGTGCCAGCAACCTCCAAGGGAGTCCCTCCTACAATGAGCAGTTCTTC,CASNLQGSPSYNEQFF
TRBV6-1,-,-,TRBJ1-5,TGTGCCAGCAGTGGGACTTCCGGGCAGCCCCAGCATTTT,CASSGTSGQPQHF
TRBV11-2,-,-,TRBJ2-7,TGTGCCAGCAGCTTAAAAACGGGACACTCCTACGAGCAGTACTTC,CASSLKTGHSYEQYF
TRBV28,TRBD1,-,TRBJ1-5,TGTGCCAGCAGGGACAGGAGCAATCAGCCCCAGCATTTT,CASRDRSNQPQHF
TRBV5-1,TRBD1,-,TRBJ2-2,TGCGCCAGCAGCTTTGACAGGGAAACCGGGGAGCTGTTTTTT,CASSFDRETGELFF
TRBV7-6,-,-,TRBJ1-1,TGTGCCAGCAGCCCGCGGAGGGGGGGAAGGGGCACTGAAGCTTTCTTT,CASSPRRGGRGTEAFF
TRBV4-2,-,-,TRBJ1-1,TGTGCCAGCAGCCAAGAACTCCGGGTTCCCGATTCTGAAGCTTTCTTT,CASSQELRVPDSEAFF
TRBV5-1,-,-,TRBJ1-1,TGCGCCAGCAGCTTGGGCAGGGAGGACACTGAAGCTTTCTTT,CASSLGREDTEAFF
TRBV5-1,-,-,TRBJ2-3,TGCGCCAGCAGCCGGGGGACAGAAACCGATACGCAGTATTTT,CASSRGTETDTQYF
TRBV6-5,-,-,TRBJ1-5,TGTGCCAGCAGTCCTGACGGAGGGGGGGGACAGCCCCAGCATTTT,CASSPDGGGGQPQHF
TRBV28,-,-,TRBJ2-3,TGTGCCAGCAGTTTCCCCTCGGAGGGAACAAGGCGCACAGATACGCAGTATTTT,CASSFPSEGTRRTDTQYF
TRBV27,-,-,TRBJ1-5,TGTGCCAGCAGTTCGGTCCGGGGAGCCGGCAATCAGCCCCAGCATTTT,CASSSVRGAGNQPQHF
TRBV28,TRBD1,-,TRBJ1-2,TGTGCCAGCAGTCTGCCGGGACAGGGGAATGGCTACACCTTC,CASSLPGQGNGYTF
TRBV9,-,once,TRBJ1-2,TGTGCCAGCAGCGCCCCGTCCCAAAGGGGCTATGGCTACACCTTC,CASSAPSQRGYGYTF
TRBV12-5,TRBD2,-,TRBJ2-1,TGTGCTAGTGGTCCACAAACGACTAGCGGGAGGATTCCCAATGAGCAGTTCTTC,CASGPQTTSGRIPNEQFF